Following are 23 T cell receptor beta chains from one sample sequenced in a study of cytomegalovirus exposure and HLA in healthy donors. The primer mix had 60 Vbeta and 13 Jbeta primers. The protocol was immunoSEQ multiplex PCR, while the TCRdb copy is restricted to in-frame clones and leaves out a portion. In all, the sample yields roughly 140,000 clones. Sequencing used PBMCs. All receptors come from a man aged 35 to 55 in good health and CMV-seronegative.

Points on this clone: One end of the junction fails to match germline, which may point to a read error. The chain is built from TRBV5-5 and TRBJ2-3, with 14 bases that match TRBD2. Germline CDR1 SGHKS, CDR2 YYEKEE (reference sequence). This CDR3 spans 15 amino acids. The CDR3 DNA is TGTGCCAGCACCTTGACTAGCGGGGGGGGAGATACGCAGTATTTT. As protein: CASTLTSGGGDTQYF. Variable domain in full (rest from reference TRBV5-5 and TRBJ2-3): DAGVTQSPTHLIKTRGQQVTLRCSPISGHKSVSWYQQVLGQGPQFIFQYYEKEERGRGNFPDRFSARQFPNYSSELNVNALLLGDSALYLCASTLTSGGGDTQYFGPGTRLTVL.

The genes are TRBV10-3 and TRBJ2-1; 10 nucleotides align to TRBD2. This CDR3 has 16 amino acids. Germline loops: CDR1 ENHRY, CDR2 SYGVKD. The junction had 2 bases not matched to a gene; V was cut back by 1 base and J by 2 bases. The chain's CDR3 is CAISELAGGPYNEQFF. The CDR3 DNA is TGTGCCATCAGTGAGTTAGCGGGGGGACCCTACAATGAGCAGTTCTTC.

The rearrangement links TRBV5-4 to TRBJ1-1, with a tentative D call TRBD1 (5 bases). The CDR3 is 15 residues long. The V end was cut by 1 base, the J end by 3 bases, with 13 bases between. In germline, CDR1 is SGHNT, CDR2 YYREEE (reference sequence). CDR3: CASSLQGRLDTEAFF. Here the CDR3 DNA reads TGTGCCAGCAGCTTGCAGGGCAGGCTAGACACTGAAGCTTTCTTT.

The CDR3 spells CASSSRAYYTF. CDR3 coding DNA: TGTGCCAGCAGCTCGAGGGCATACTACACCTTC. The V gene is TRBV9, the J gene TRBJ1-2; D not resolved. The germline V gene has CDR1 SGDLS and CDR2 YYNGEE. CDR3 length equals 11 residues. Trimming took 4 bases from V and 10 from J, leaving 11 bases between them.

The rearrangement uses TRBV7-2 and TRBJ2-1; TRBD2 matches at 7 bases. This CDR3 is 16 amino acids long. V lost 4 bases and J lost 7; bases outside the gene matches: 13. The germline CDR1 and CDR2 sequences are SGHTA and FQGNSA. The CDR3 DNA sequence: TGTGCCAGCAGCTCTTTTTGGGGGGGGAATAGGAATGAGCAGTTCTTC. It codes for CASSSFWGGNRNEQFF.

The rearrangement links TRBV5-1 to TRBJ1-1; D possibly corresponds to TRBD1 (6 bases). The ends were cut back, 3 bases at V and 3 bases at J, with 9 bases in the middle. The germline V gene encodes CDR1 SGHRS and CDR2 YFSETQ. The CDR3 totals 13 residues. The CDR3 nucleotides are TGCGCCAGCAGCTCTGGACAGTACACTGAAGCTTTCTTT. It encodes CASSSGQYTEAFF.

The chain has TRBV15 and TRBJ2-7, with 7 positions matching TRBD1. Germline V CDR1 and CDR2: LNHNV, YYDKDF (reference sequence). Trimming took 0 bases from V and 1 from J; bases not matched to a gene: 6. This CDR3 region has 16 residues. The CDR3 protein is CATSRDRGQWSYEQYF. The CDR3 nucleotides are TGTGCCACCAGCAGAGATAGGGGACAGTGGTCCTACGAGCAGTACTTC.

The V call is TRBV9, the J call TRBJ1-1; D may be TRBD1 (5 bases). Germline-derived CDR1 and CDR2 are SGDLS and YYNGEE. Trimming took 4 bases from V and 1 from J, leaving 11 bases between them. This CDR3 has 14 amino acids. The CDR3 nucleotides read TGTGCCAGCAGCACGCAGGGAACGAACACTGAAGCTTTCTTT. It specifies CASSTQGTNTEAFF.

The rearrangement uses TRBV19 and TRBJ2-1; the match to TRBD2 covers 8 bases. The ends lost 10 bases at V and 5 bases at J; junction bases unmatched: 16. Germline CDR1 reads LNHDA; CDR2 reads SQIVND (reference sequence). The CDR3 totals 16 residues. CDR3 coding DNA: TGTGCCACCGGCGGGGGGCGGTGGTCGGTAGACAATGAGCAGTTCTTC. It codes for CATGGGRWSVDNEQFF.

J is TRBJ2-7 and V is TRBV9; 7 bases align to TRBD1. The CDR3 loop spans 15 amino acids. The germline V gene encodes CDR1 SGDLS and CDR2 YYNGEE. Germline trimming cut 0 bases from V and 1 base from J; bases unmatched to any gene: 4. Here the CDR3 DNA reads TGTGCCAGCAGCGTAGAAACAGGGGCATCCTACGAGCAGTACTTC. It specifies CASSVETGASYEQYF.

This rearrangement joins TRBV9 to TRBJ1-2; D gene uncertain. V was trimmed by 0 bases and J by 13 bases, leaving 16 bases between them. Germline CDR1 SGDLS, CDR2 YYNGEE. The CDR3 is 13 amino acids. The CDR3 loop reads CASSVVQDNPSTF. For the CDR3, the DNA is TGTGCCAGCAGCGTAGTTCAGGATAATCCATCCACCTTC.

The chain links TRBV19 to TRBJ2-2; a possible D gene is TRBD1 (6 bases). This CDR3 is built from 14 residues. Germline lookup yields CDR1 LNHDA and CDR2 SQIVND (reference sequence). V was cut by 5 bases and J by 1 base, with 8 bases left in between. The CDR3 loop reads CASSSTGNTGELFF. CDR3 DNA: TGTGCCAGTAGTTCGACAGGGAACACCGGGGAGCTGTTTTTT.

The chain links TRBV5-6 to TRBJ1-6; TRBD1 matches 7 bases. CDR3 length: 15 residues. Germline CDR1 and CDR2: SGHDT and YYEEEE. The V segment lost 6 bases and the J segment 7 bases; nucleotides outside the gene matches: 10. CDR3 sequence: CASNRDSKLNSPLHF. The CDR3 DNA sequence: TGTGCCAGCAACCGGGACAGTAAATTGAATTCACCCCTCCACTTT.

This chain uses TRBV5-1 with TRBJ2-3; a possible D gene is TRBD2 (7 bases). The V end was cut by 0 bases, the J end by 3 bases, with 14 bases between. Germline V CDR1 and CDR2: SGHRS, YFSETQ. The CDR3 is made up of 16 amino acids. The CDR3 DNA is TGCGCCAGCAGCTTGGTGGGGGGGCGAGGGACAGATACGCAGTATTTT. This gives the protein CASSLVGGRGTDTQYF.

The rearrangement uses TRBV9 and TRBJ1-2; D remains unclear. This CDR3 has 14 residues. With 0 bases removed from V and 8 bases from J, the gap between germline ends came to 14 bases. CDR1 and CDR2 from the germline V gene are SGDLS and YYNGEE. The DNA of the CDR3 is TGTGCCAGCAGCGTAGGCCGACGGCCAGGAGGCTACACCTTC. Its translation: CASSVGRRPGGYTF.

The rearrangement links TRBV6-1 to TRBJ2-5; 8 nucleotides align to TRBD1. Germline assignment: CDR1 MNHNS and CDR2 SASEGT. This CDR3 has 14 residues. After removal of 8 bases from V and 7 bases from J, the junction contained 12 bases not matched to a gene. The CDR3 here is CASWFRGQGVTQYF. The CDR3 region has the DNA TGTGCCAGCTGGTTCCGAGGACAGGGTGTGACCCAGTACTTC.

The chain couples TRBV6-5 to TRBJ1-6, with 9 positions matching TRBD1. This CDR3 is 14 amino acids long. Germline V gene lookup returns CDR1 MNHEY and CDR2 SVGAGI. After removal of 5 bases from V and 8 bases from J, the junction contained 4 bases not matched to a gene. This CDR3 reads CASSRTGVDSPLHF. The CDR3 coding sequence is TGTGCCAGCAGTAGGACAGGGGTGGATTCACCCCTCCACTTT.

The chain has TRBV7-6 and TRBJ1-1; 8 bases fit TRBD1. This CDR3 has 14 residues. In germline, CDR1 is SGHVS, CDR2 FNYEAQ. V shed 7 bases, J shed 1 base, and the junction held 5 bases outside the gene matches. CDR3 in amino acids: CASIGQGPNTEAFF. Here the CDR3 DNA reads TGTGCCAGCATCGGACAGGGCCCGAACACTGAAGCTTTCTTT.

J is TRBJ1-1 and V is TRBV6-5; D may be TRBD1 (6 bases). V dropped 6 bases and J dropped 1 base, with 12 bases sitting between them. Per germline, CDR1 MNHEY and CDR2 SVGAGI. CDR3 length equals 14 residues. The CDR3 DNA reads TGTGCCAGCAGCCGCAGGGGCCCGAACACTGAAGCTTTCTTT. It encodes CASSRRGPNTEAFF.

The gene calls are TRBV9 and TRBJ1-4; a possible D gene is TRBD1 (5 bases). The CDR3 consists of 14 residues. Germline values: CDR1 SGDLS, CDR2 YYNGEE. V was cut by 3 bases and J by 3 bases, with 9 bases left in between. Here the CDR3 reads CASSGGTANEKLFF. The CDR3 bases are TGTGCCAGCAGCGGGGGGACTGCTAATGAAAAACTGTTTTTT.

The chain links TRBV5-6 to TRBJ2-5; the match to TRBD1 covers 12 bases. Per the germline V gene, CDR1 is SGHDT and CDR2 is YYEEEE. The length of the CDR3 is 19 residues. V was clipped by 2 bases and J by 4 bases; unmatched bases: 15. CDR3 DNA sequence: TGTGCCAGCAGCTTTTCCCTTCTTCCGGGACAGGGGGCTACAGAGACCCAGTACTTC. This translates into CASSFSLLPGQGATETQYF.

The CDR3 sequence is CSVVGPTPGKLFF. The CDR3 DNA reads TGCAGCGTTGTGGGCCCAACACCGGGGAAGCTGTTTTTT. V and J are TRBV29-1 and TRBJ2-2; the D gene is possibly TRBD2 (5 bases). This CDR3 region has 13 residues. V was shortened by 4 bases and J by 12 bases, with 18 bases between the two germline ends. Per germline, CDR1 SQVTM and CDR2 ANQGSEA.

The rearrangement links TRBV5-4 to TRBJ2-4, with TRBD1 matching over 8 bases. Germline values: CDR1 SGHNT, CDR2 YYREEE (reference sequence). V lost 9 bases, J lost 4 bases, and 9 bases stayed unmatched. The CDR3 loop spans 14 amino acids. The CDR3 nucleotides are TGTGCCACACAATCGGGGACAGGAAAAAACATTCAGTACTTC. This encodes CATQSGTGKNIQYF.